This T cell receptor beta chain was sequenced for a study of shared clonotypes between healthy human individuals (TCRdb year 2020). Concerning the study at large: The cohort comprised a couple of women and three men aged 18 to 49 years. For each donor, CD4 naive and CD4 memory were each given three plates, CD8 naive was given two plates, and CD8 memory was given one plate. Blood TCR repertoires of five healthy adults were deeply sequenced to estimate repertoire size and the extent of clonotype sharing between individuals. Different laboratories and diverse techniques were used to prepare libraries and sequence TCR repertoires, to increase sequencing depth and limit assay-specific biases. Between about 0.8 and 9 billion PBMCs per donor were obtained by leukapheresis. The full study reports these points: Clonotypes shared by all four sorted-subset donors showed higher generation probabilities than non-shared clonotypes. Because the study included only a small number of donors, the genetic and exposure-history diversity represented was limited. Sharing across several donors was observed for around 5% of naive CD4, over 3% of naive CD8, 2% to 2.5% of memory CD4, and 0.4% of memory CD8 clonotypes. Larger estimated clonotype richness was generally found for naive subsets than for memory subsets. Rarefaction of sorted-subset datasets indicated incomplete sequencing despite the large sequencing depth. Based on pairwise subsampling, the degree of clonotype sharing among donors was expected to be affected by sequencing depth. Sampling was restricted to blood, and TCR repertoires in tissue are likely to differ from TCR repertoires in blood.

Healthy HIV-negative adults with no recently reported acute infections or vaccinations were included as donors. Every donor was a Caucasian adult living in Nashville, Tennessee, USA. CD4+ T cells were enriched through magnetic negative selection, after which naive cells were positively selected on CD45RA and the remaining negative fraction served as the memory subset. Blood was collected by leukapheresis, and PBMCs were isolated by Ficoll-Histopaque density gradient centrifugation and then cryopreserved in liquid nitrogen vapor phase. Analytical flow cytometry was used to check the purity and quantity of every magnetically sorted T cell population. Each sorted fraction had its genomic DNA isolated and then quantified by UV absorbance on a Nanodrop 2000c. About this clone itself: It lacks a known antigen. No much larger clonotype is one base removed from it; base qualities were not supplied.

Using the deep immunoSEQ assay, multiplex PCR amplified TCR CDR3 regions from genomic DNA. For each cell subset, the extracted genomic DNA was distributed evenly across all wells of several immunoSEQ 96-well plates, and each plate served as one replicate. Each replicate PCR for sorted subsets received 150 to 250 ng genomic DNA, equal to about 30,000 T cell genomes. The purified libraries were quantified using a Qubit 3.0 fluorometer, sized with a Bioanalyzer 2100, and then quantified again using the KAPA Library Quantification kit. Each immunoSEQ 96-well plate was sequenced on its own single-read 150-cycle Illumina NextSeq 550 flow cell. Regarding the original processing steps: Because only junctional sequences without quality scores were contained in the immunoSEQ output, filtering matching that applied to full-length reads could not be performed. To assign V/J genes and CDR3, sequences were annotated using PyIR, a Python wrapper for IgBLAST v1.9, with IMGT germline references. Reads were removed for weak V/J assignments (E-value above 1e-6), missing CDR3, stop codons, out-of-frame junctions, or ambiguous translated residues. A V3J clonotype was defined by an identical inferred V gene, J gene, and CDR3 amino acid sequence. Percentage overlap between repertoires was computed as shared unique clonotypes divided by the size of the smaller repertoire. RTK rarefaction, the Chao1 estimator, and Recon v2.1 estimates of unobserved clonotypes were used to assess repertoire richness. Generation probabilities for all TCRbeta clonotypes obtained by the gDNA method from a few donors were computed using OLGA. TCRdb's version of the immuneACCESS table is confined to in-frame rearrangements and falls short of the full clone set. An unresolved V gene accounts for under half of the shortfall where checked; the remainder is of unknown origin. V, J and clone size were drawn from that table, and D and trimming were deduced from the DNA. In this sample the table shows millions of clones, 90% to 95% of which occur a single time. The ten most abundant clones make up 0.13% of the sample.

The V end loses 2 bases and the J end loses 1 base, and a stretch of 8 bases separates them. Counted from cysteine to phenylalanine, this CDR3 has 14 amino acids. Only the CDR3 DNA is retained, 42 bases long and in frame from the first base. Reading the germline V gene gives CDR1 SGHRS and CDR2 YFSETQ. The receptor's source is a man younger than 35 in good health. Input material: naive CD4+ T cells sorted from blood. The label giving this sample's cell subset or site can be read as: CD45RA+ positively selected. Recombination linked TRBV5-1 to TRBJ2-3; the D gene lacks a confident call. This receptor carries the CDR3 CASSFSRGTDTQYF. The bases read TGCGCCAGCAGCTTTAGCAGAGGCACAGATACGCAGTATTTT. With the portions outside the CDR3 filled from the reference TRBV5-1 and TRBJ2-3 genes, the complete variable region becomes KAGVTQTPRYLIKTRGQQVTLSCSPISGHRSVSWYQQTPGQGLQFLFEYFSETQRNKGNFPGRFSGRQFSNSRSEMNVSTLELGDSALYLCASSFSRGTDTQYFGPGTRLTVL.